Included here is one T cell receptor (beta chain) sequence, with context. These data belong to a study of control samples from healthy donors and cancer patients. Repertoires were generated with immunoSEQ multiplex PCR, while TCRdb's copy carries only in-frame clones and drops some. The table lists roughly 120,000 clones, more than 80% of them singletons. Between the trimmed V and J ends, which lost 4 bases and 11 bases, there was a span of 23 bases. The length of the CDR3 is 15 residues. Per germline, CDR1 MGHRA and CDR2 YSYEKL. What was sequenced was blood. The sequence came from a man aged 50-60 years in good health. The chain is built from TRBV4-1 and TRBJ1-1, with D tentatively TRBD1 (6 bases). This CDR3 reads CASSPTPWTAWGAFF. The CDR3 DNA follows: TGCGCCAGCAGCCCAACTCCTTGGACAGCCTGGGGGGCTTTCTTT.